This T cell receptor beta chain was captured by sequencing in a study of blood T cell repertoires in COVID-19. The assay was immunoSEQ multiplex PCR, and TCRdb's table has in-frame clones only and misses some. This sample has a few hundred thousand clones, with approximately 90% found just once. The V and J ends lost 8 bases and 14 bases, in that order; junction bases with no gene match: 19. Germline CDR1 MNHEY, CDR2 SMNVEV (reference sequence). This CDR3 region has 15 residues. The sample taken for sequencing was PBMCs or T cells enriched from blood (not recorded which). The origin of this receptor is a woman aged 40 to 50 who had been exposed to COVID-19. The chain is built from TRBV27 and TRBJ2-2, with 8 nucleotides matching TRBD1. Here the CDR3 reads CASSLRGRNRAELFF. The CDR3 nucleotides are TGTGCCAGCTCTCTCAGGGGGCGAAATCGGGCGGAACTGTTTTTT.